This section outlines one T cell receptor beta chain sequence together with its context. Its antigen is unknown. This table comes from immunoSEQ multiplex PCR, and its TCRdb copy is limited to in-frame clones, with some not included. The sample carries under 150,000 clones, approximately 86% recorded once. The data originate from a study of T cell responses to AZD1222 COVID-19 vaccine. Regarding the study as a whole: Regions left unmutated in variants are reportedly the target of nearly half of spike-specific TCRs.

The germline V gene has CDR1 KGHDR and CDR2 SFDVKD. The CDR3 sequence is 15 residues long. The junction had 8 bases not matched to a gene; V was cut back by 6 bases and J by 5 bases. This specimen consisted of peripheral blood, obtained 28 days after the second AZD1222 dose. The chain recombines TRBV24-1 with TRBJ2-5, with TRBD1 matching over 10 bases. This clonotype was sampled from an adult who received the AZD1222 COVID-19 vaccine. The chain's CDR3 is CATSPGTGVPETQYF. The CDR3 DNA is TGTGCCACCAGTCCCGGGACAGGGGTTCCCGAGACCCAGTACTTC.